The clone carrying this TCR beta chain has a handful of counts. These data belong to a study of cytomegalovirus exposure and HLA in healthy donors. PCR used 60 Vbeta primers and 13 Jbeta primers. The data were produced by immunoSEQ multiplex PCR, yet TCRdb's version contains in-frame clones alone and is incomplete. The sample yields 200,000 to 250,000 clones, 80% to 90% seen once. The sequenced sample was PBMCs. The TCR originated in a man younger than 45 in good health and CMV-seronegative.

The CDR3: CASSPHAGTTDTQYF. In DNA, the CDR3 is TGCGCCAGCAGCCCCCATGCGGGGACCACAGATACGCAGTATTTT. This sequence joins TRBV5-1 and TRBJ2-3, with TRBD2 as a possible D gene (6 bases). The CDR3 runs to 15 residues. The germline V gene encodes CDR1 SGHRS and CDR2 YFSETQ. V was cut by 4 bases and J by 2 bases, with 14 bases left in between.